The 12 T cell receptor beta chains in this list originate from one sample, sequenced in a study of cytomegalovirus exposure and HLA in healthy donors. The PCR made use of 60 Vbeta and 13 Jbeta primers. TCRdb's table, derived via immunoSEQ multiplex PCR, lists solely in-frame clones and lacks some. The profile covers 50,000 or so clones, with 72% appearing a single time and about 9.1% taken by the ten largest. Material for sequencing was PBMCs. Receptors were obtained from a woman in her forties or fifties in good health and CMV-seronegative.

The chain recombines TRBV27 with TRBJ1-5; 7 bases are a match to TRBD1. The CDR3 covers 14 residues. Germline V lookup: CDR1 MNHEY, CDR2 SMNVEV (reference sequence). V trimming: 3 bases; J trimming: 5 bases; junction bases outside the gene matches: 4. CDR3 sequence reads: CASSLAQGDQPQHF. In DNA, the CDR3 is TGTGCCAGCAGTTTGGCTCAGGGGGATCAGCCCCAGCATTTT.

The chain uses TRBV2 and TRBJ1-3; D not certain. Germline CDR1 reads SNHLY; CDR2 reads FYNNEI. The CDR3 contains 12 residues. V lost 6 bases and J 3 bases, leaving 6 bases between the germline ends. The CDR3 DNA sequence: TGTGCCAGCAGGGAGGGTGGAAACACCATATATTTT. It is translated as CASREGGNTIYF.

This chain uses TRBV27 with TRBJ1-6; 9 bases map to TRBD1. The V gene end was trimmed by 7 bases and the J gene end by 7 bases; junction bases not matched to a gene: 8. Germline CDR1 is MNHEY and CDR2 is SMNVEV (reference sequence). The length of the CDR3 is 15 residues. The CDR3 spells CASTRTGVGNSPLHF. The CDR3 DNA reads TGTGCCAGCACCCGGACAGGGGTAGGCAATTCACCCCTCCACTTT.

This clone was detected only once. This chain uses TRBV28 with TRBJ1-2; D is unresolved. V dropped 6 bases and J dropped 6 bases, with 8 bases sitting between them. CDR1 is MDHEN, CDR2 SYDVKM, per germline. The CDR3 loop spans 11 amino acids. The CDR3 spells CASSGGHGYTF. In DNA form, the CDR3 reads TGTGCCAGCAGCGGAGGGCATGGCTACACCTTC.

The chain is built from TRBV9 and TRBJ1-2; 10 nucleotides match TRBD1. The length of the CDR3 is 15 residues. With 4 bases clipped from V and 2 bases from J, the junction kept 5 bases outside the gene matches. Germline V gives CDR1 SGDLS, CDR2 YYNGEE. CDR3 sequence reads: CASSRTGQGNYGYTF. DNA of the CDR3: TGTGCCAGCAGCAGGACGGGACAGGGGAACTATGGCTACACCTTC.

The gene calls are TRBV5-1 and TRBJ2-1, with D possibly matching TRBD1 (5 bases). Germline CDR1 reads SGHRS; CDR2 reads YFSETQ. The length of the CDR3 is 15 residues. The V gene lost 0 bases and the J gene lost 1 base, with 8 bases spanning the gap. The DNA of the CDR3 is TGCGCCAGCAGCTTGGAGGGGTTGTCCTACAATGAGCAGTTCTTC. Translation: CASSLEGLSYNEQFF.

This sequence joins TRBV2 and TRBJ2-2; 9 positions match TRBD1. The J segment lost 7 bases and the V segment lost 6 bases, leaving 12 bases of the junction unmatched. This CDR3 comprises 16 residues. CDR1 is SNHLY, CDR2 FYNNEI, per germline. CDR3 protein: CASRDRQGDFGGELFF. Written as DNA, the CDR3 is TGTGCCAGCAGAGACCGACAGGGGGATTTTGGCGGGGAGCTGTTTTTT.

The chain combines TRBV28 with TRBJ2-7, with TRBD1 matching 8 bases. Germline loops: CDR1 MDHEN, CDR2 SYDVKM. The junction had 13 bases not matched to a gene; V was cut back by 6 bases and J by 3 bases. This CDR3 contains 16 residues. The CDR3 coding sequence is TGTGCCAGCAGCCCTAATTCCAGGGGGCTAGGCTACGAGCAGTACTTC. This encodes CASSPNSRGLGYEQYF.

This clone was picked up a small number of times. The chain recombines TRBV19 with TRBJ1-1; 7 nucleotides line up with TRBD1. Germline assignment: CDR1 LNHDA and CDR2 SQIVND (reference sequence). The CDR3 has 13 residues. V gave up 8 bases and J gave up 0 bases; unmatched junction bases: 3. The CDR3 DNA reads as TGTGCCAGTCTGGACAGGTTGAACACTGAAGCTTTCTTT. It translates to CASLDRLNTEAFF.

The V and J genes are TRBV4-2 and TRBJ2-7, with 8 bases that match TRBD2. The trim removed 4 bases at V and 6 bases at J, leaving 14 bases unmatched. The CDR3 totals 16 residues. The germline gives CDR1 LGHNA, CDR2 YNFKEQ. The CDR3 spells CASSPVTSGNPLEQYF. The CDR3 DNA reads TGTGCCAGCAGCCCCGTTACTAGCGGAAACCCCCTCGAGCAGTACTTC.

The sample holds a few counts of this clone. This chain joins TRBV5-8 and TRBJ2-2; maybe TRBD1 (6 bases). The germline V gene encodes CDR1 SGHTS and CDR2 YDEGEE. The ends were cut back, 4 bases at V and 5 bases at J, with 15 bases in the middle. The CDR3 is 15 residues long. CDR3 nucleotides: TGTGCCAGCAGCCCCGGGAACAGGGTTACCGGGGAGCTGTTTTTT. Translation gives CASSPGNRVTGELFF.

This chain joins TRBV7-2 and TRBJ1-2; D is undetermined. Trimming took off 5 bases at V and 3 bases at J, with 10 bases between the two ends. The CDR3 is 13 amino acids. CDR1 and CDR2 (germline): SGHTA, FQGNSA. In DNA form, the CDR3 reads TGTGCCAGCAGCCTGACACGATACTATGGCTACACCTTC. Residues: CASSLTRYYGYTF.